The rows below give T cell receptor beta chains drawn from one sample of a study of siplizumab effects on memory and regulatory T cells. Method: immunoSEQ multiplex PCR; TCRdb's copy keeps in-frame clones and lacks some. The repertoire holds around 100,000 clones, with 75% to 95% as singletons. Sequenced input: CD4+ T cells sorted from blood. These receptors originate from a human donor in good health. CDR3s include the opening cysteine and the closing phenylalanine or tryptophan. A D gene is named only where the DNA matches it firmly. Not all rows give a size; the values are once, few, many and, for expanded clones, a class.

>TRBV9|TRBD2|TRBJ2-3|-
CASSVRSGGANTDTQYF
TGTGCCAGCAGCGTACGTAGCGGGGGGGCTAACACAGATACGCAGTATTTT
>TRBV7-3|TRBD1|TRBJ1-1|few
CASSLEGGPNTEAFF
TGTGCCAGCAGCTTAGAAGGGGGCCCGAACACTGAAGCTTTCTTT
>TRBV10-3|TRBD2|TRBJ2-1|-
CAIKTTSGGFNEQFF
TGTGCCATCAAAACGACTAGCGGGGGGTTCAATGAGCAGTTCTTC
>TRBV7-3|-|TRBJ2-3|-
CASSQHNPGDDTQYF
TGTGCCAGCAGCCAACACAACCCGGGGGACGATACGCAGTATTTT
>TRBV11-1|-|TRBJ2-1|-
CASSLAGGDYNEQFF
TGTGCCAGCAGCTTGGCAGGGGGGGACTACAATGAGCAGTTCTTC
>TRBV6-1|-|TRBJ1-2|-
CASSSVGGYTF
TGTGCCAGCAGTTCGGTGGGCGGCTACACCTTC
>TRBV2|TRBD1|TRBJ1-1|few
CASRQGRSTEAFF
TGTGCCAGTCGACAGGGAAGGAGCACTGAAGCTTTCTTT
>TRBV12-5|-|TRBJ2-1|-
CASGWWNEQFF
TGTGCTAGTGGTTGGTGGAATGAGCAGTTCTTC
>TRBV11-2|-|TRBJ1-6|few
CASSTQGRNSPLHF
TGTGCCAGCAGCACACAGGGCAGGAATTCACCCCTCCACTTT
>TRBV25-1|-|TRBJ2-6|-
CASSAKGSGANVLTF
TGTGCCAGCAGTGCCAAAGGCTCTGGGGCCAACGTCCTGACTTTC
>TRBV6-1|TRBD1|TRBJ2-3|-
CASSGGQGAGGNTQYF
TGTGCCAGCAGTGGAGGACAGGGGGCTGGGGGAAATACGCAGTATTTT
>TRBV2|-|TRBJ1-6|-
CASSDRYSPLHF
TGTGCCAGCAGTGATCGGTATTCACCCCTCCACTTT
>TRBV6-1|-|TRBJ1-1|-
CASSRTSNTEAFF
TGTGCCAGCAGTAGGACATCGAACACTGAAGCTTTCTTT
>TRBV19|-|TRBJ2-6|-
CASSITGANVLTF
TGTGCCAGTAGTATAACCGGGGCCAACGTCCTGACTTTC
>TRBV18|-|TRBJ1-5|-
CASSPDRNQPQHF
TGTGCCAGCTCACCTGACAGGAATCAGCCCCAGCATTTT
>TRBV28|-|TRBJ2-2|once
CATRFSRGNTGELFF
TGTGCCACCAGATTCAGTCGGGGCAACACCGGGGAGCTGTTTTTT
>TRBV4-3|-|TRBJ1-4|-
CASSQDVGTQVGLFF
TGCGCCAGCAGCCAAGATGTGGGTACCCAGGTGGGACTGTTTTTT
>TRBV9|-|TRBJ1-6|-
CASGLNGLGSPLHF
TGTGCCAGCGGTTTAAACGGTTTGGGGTCACCCCTCCACTTT
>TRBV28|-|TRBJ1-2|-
CASSSPTNYGYTF
TGTGCCAGCAGTTCACCGACTAACTATGGCTACACCTTC
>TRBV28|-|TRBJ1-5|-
CASSLSGNQPQHF
TGTGCCAGCAGTTTGTCCGGCAATCAGCCCCAGCATTTT
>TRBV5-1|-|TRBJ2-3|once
CASSLAGQGVARRRPDTQYF
TGCGCCAGCAGCTTGGCTGGTCAGGGAGTGGCCCGACGACGACCAGATACGCAGTATTTT